These 27 T cell receptor beta chains originate from one sample sequenced in a study of cytomegalovirus exposure and HLA in healthy donors. 60 Vbeta and 13 Jbeta primers were used in PCR. Assay: immunoSEQ multiplex PCR; the TCRdb copy retains only in-frame clones and omits some. Of about 140,000 clones in the sample, 70% are singletons; the top ten hold 1.6%. The sequenced material came from PBMCs. The source of these receptors is a woman younger than 45 in good health and CMV-seronegative.

The chain is built from TRBV2 and TRBJ1-5; TRBD1 is a possible D gene (5 bases). V lost 4 bases to trimming and J lost 6 bases, with 7 bases between them. Per the germline V gene, CDR1 is SNHLY and CDR2 is FYNNEI. This CDR3 comprises 12 residues. For the CDR3, the DNA is TGTGCCAGCAGTGCAGGGTTTCAGCCCCAGCATTTT. Protein product: CASSAGFQPQHF. The entire variable domain, with the rest obtained from reference TRBV2 and TRBJ1-5, is as follows: EPEVTQTPSHQVTQMGQEVILRCVPISNHLYFYWYRQILGQKVEFLVSFYNNEISEKSEIFDDQFSVERPDGSNFTLKIRSTKLEDSAMYFCASSAGFQPQHFGDGTRLSIL.

The rearrangement uses TRBV4-2 and TRBJ2-3, with 9 bases identical to TRBD1. Unmatched junction bases numbered 9, after V lost 3 bases and J lost 14 bases. The germline V gene encodes CDR1 LGHNA and CDR2 YNFKEQ. The length of the CDR3 is 13 residues. CDR3 DNA: TGTGCCAGCAGCCAGACCCCGGGACAGGGTTTGTATTTT. It is translated as CASSQTPGQGLYF.

The chain employs TRBV5-1 and TRBJ1-6; no clear D gene. Germline CDR1 is SGHRS and CDR2 is YFSETQ. This CDR3 is built from 14 residues. Between the trimmed V and J ends, which lost 0 bases and 10 bases, there was a span of 11 bases. The CDR3 region is CASSLESQRSPLHF. CDR3 nucleotide sequence: TGCGCCAGCAGCTTGGAATCCCAGCGCTCACCCCTCCACTTT.

The chain joins TRBV28 to TRBJ2-5; 7 bases agree with TRBD2. The CDR3 totals 16 residues. V dropped 3 bases and J dropped 3; count of bases not matched to a gene: 10. Germline lookup yields CDR1 MDHEN and CDR2 SYDVKM. The CDR3 region has the DNA TGTGCCAGCAGTTTCGCTTCGGCGGGAGCAGAAGAGACCCAGTACTTC. The encoded protein is CASSFASAGAEETQYF. Together with reference TRBV28 and TRBJ2-5, the CDR3 gives the full variable domain: DVKVTQSSRYLVKRTGEKVFLECVQDMDHENMFWYRQDPGLGLRLIYFSYDVKMKEKGDIPEGYSVSREKKERFSLILESASTNQTSMYLCASSFASAGAEETQYFGPGTRLLVL.

The chain is built from TRBV7-2 and TRBJ2-7, with unresolved D. The CDR3 is 11 amino acids. CDR1 SGHTA and CDR2 FQGNSA come from the germline V gene. With 9 bases removed from V and 2 bases from J, the gap between germline ends came to 8 bases. CDR3 nucleotides: TGTGCCAGTACTAACACCTACGAGCAGTACTTC. Translation gives CASTNTYEQYF. The variable domain in full, with the rest retrieved from reference TRBV7-2 and TRBJ2-7, is GAGVSQSPSNKVTEKGKDVELRCDPISGHTALYWYRQSLGQGLEFLIYFQGNSAPDKSGLPSDRFSAERTGGSVSTLTIQRTQQEDSAVYLCASTNTYEQYFGPGTRLTVT.

The CDR3 DNA sequence: TGTGCCAGCAGTCCCGCGACAGGGAGTATGACTGGCTACACCTTC. Translated: CASSPATGSMTGYTF. The chain links TRBV28 to TRBJ1-2, with 7 bases that match TRBD1. This CDR3 comprises 15 residues. V was pared by 5 bases and J by 7 bases, with 13 bases of the junction left unmatched. Germline values: CDR1 MDHEN, CDR2 SYDVKM.

This chain joins TRBV28 and TRBJ2-5; 7 bases agree with TRBD2. Trimming took 8 bases from V and 3 from J; bases not matched to a gene: 12. Germline V gene data show CDR1 as MDHEN and CDR2 as SYDVKM. The CDR3 is 15 residues long. CDR3: CASGLWGAGEETQYF. CDR3 in DNA: TGTGCCAGCGGATTATGGGGCGCGGGAGAAGAGACCCAGTACTTC. Using reference TRBV28 and TRBJ2-5 for the parts outside the CDR3, the full variable domain is DVKVTQSSRYLVKRTGEKVFLECVQDMDHENMFWYRQDPGLGLRLIYFSYDVKMKEKGDIPEGYSVSREKKERFSLILESASTNQTSMYLCASGLWGAGEETQYFGPGTRLLVL.

Concerning this clone: Additional DNA sequences in this sample encode the identical CDR3. This rearrangement joins TRBV28 to TRBJ1-2; D unclear. Trimming took off 4 bases at V and 4 bases at J, with 4 bases between the two ends. The CDR3 is 11 amino acids. Germline values: CDR1 MDHEN, CDR2 SYDVKM. The CDR3 spells CASSSGYGYTF. The CDR3 DNA reads TGTGCCAGCAGTTCGGGCTATGGCTACACCTTC.

CDR3 residues: CAISDTSGGDNEQFF. CDR3 sequence (DNA): TGTGCCATCAGTGATACTAGCGGGGGAGACAATGAGCAGTTCTTC. V gene TRBV10-3 combines with J gene TRBJ2-1; 11 positions match TRBD2. Germline CDR1 and CDR2: ENHRY and SYGVKD. Trimming cost V 3 bases and J 5 bases; bases outside gene matches: 3. The CDR3 runs 15 residues.

The chain couples TRBV2 to TRBJ2-6; D perhaps matches TRBD1 (6 bases). The CDR3 has 11 amino acids. Per germline, CDR1 SNHLY and CDR2 FYNNEI. V gave up 7 bases and J gave up 12 bases, with 10 bases separating them. CDR3 coding DNA: TGTGCCAGCAACAGGGAGAGCGTCCTGACTTTC. This codes for CASNRESVLTF.

This clone was found once. V and J are TRBV6-5 and TRBJ2-5; D might be TRBD1 (5 bases). CDR3 length equals 14 residues. V lost 0 bases and J lost 4, with 9 bases in between. Germline V lookup: CDR1 MNHEY, CDR2 SVGAGI. CDR3 sequence: CASSYSTQGETQYF. For the CDR3, the DNA is TGTGCCAGCAGTTACTCGACCCAGGGAGAGACCCAGTACTTC.

The rearrangement links TRBV2 to TRBJ2-2; TRBD1 matches at 8 bases. V shed 10 bases and J 9 bases; nucleotides not matched to a gene: 10. Per germline, CDR1 SNHLY and CDR2 FYNNEI. The CDR3 runs to 13 residues. CDR3 bases: TGTGCCACCGCTATCGGACAGGGCCGGGAGCTGTTTTTT. Its protein is CATAIGQGRELFF.

J is TRBJ2-1 and V is TRBV6-5, with 8 bases matching TRBD2. The CDR3 is 15 residues long. Trimming at V came to 5 bases and at J to 8 bases, leaving 11 bases not matched to a gene. The germline V gene encodes CDR1 MNHEY and CDR2 SVGAGI. The CDR3 here is CASSRRASGLDEQFF. The CDR3 nucleotides are TGTGCCAGCAGTCGGAGGGCTAGCGGGTTGGATGAGCAGTTCTTC.

The rearrangement joins TRBV5-4 to TRBJ2-5; 9 bases line up with TRBD2. The V segment lost 4 bases and the J segment 0 bases; nucleotides outside the gene matches: 4. This CDR3 has 15 residues. Germline V gene lookup returns CDR1 SGHNT and CDR2 YYREEE (reference sequence). The CDR3, as DNA: TGTGCCAGCAGCCTACGACTAGCGGACCAAGAGACCCAGTACTTC. As protein: CASSLRLADQETQYF.

This clone was recorded a few times. The J gene is TRBJ2-5, the V gene TRBV5-4, with TRBD2 as a possible D gene (5 bases). Germline CDR1 is SGHNT and CDR2 is YYREEE (reference sequence). This CDR3 spans 13 amino acids. Trimming took off 0 bases at V and 11 bases at J, with 14 bases between the two ends. This CDR3 reads CASSLVGSEEQYF. CDR3 coding DNA: TGTGCCAGCAGCTTGGTCGGATCGGAGGAGCAGTACTTC.

This clone was seen once. The chain recombines TRBV10-1 with TRBJ1-1; a possible D gene is TRBD1 (6 bases). The V gene lost 6 bases and the J gene lost 1 base, with 9 bases spanning the gap. Germline CDR1 reads WNHNN; CDR2 reads SYGVQD (reference sequence). This CDR3 region has 13 residues. The CDR3 bases are TGCGCCAGCAGCCCGACAGGGAACACTGAAGCTTTCTTT. This translates into CASSPTGNTEAFF.

The V call is TRBV6-1, the J call TRBJ1-2; D gene ambiguous. Trimming stripped 4 bases from V and 4 bases from J, with 13 bases between. CDR3 size: 14 residues. CDR1 and CDR2 (germline): MNHNS, SASEGT. The CDR3 loop is CASSARRQIYGYTF. The CDR3 nucleotides are TGTGCCAGCAGTGCCCGGCGGCAAATCTATGGCTACACCTTC.

The rearrangement uses TRBV5-6 and TRBJ2-7; the D is unclear. The V and J ends lost 4 bases and 7 bases respectively, with 15 bases between them. Germline CDR1 SGHDT, CDR2 YYEEEE. There are 13 residues in the CDR3. CDR3 nucleotides: TGTGCCAGCAGCCCCGGTCCCCTCGAGGAGCAGTACTTC. The encoded protein is CASSPGPLEEQYF.

This clone was detected a few times. This chain uses TRBV5-1 with TRBJ2-2; 14 positions agree with TRBD2. V trimming: 0 bases; J trimming: 5 bases; junction bases outside the gene matches: 3. The germline gives CDR1 SGHRS, CDR2 YFSETQ. The CDR3 has 17 residues. For the CDR3, the DNA is TGCGCCAGCAGCTTGGAGGGACTAGCGGGAGCTACCGGGGAGCTGTTTTTT. This gives the protein CASSLEGLAGATGELFF.

The chain joins TRBV7-9 to TRBJ2-7, with D hard to call. Germline V gene sequence: CDR1 SEHNR, CDR2 FQNEAQ (reference sequence). The CDR3 runs 13 residues. Here the CDR3 reads CFSKQKAAYEQYV. Written as DNA, the CDR3 is TGTTTTAGCAAGCAGAAGGCGGCATACGAGCAGTACGTC.

J is TRBJ2-5 and V is TRBV5-1; D is possibly TRBD2 (5 bases). Germline CDR1 is SGHRS and CDR2 is YFSETQ. The V and J ends lost 2 bases and 5 bases respectively, with 13 bases between them. The length of the CDR3 is 14 residues. The CDR3 nucleotides read TGCGCCAGCAGCTTTGAGGGAGTGGAGGAGACCCAGTACTTC. The encoded protein is CASSFEGVEETQYF.

Turning to this clone: An end of the junction does not agree with germline; a read error may underlie this. The chain employs TRBV7-9 and TRBJ1-2; the D is unclear. Germline V lookup: CDR1 SEHNR, CDR2 FQNEAQ (reference sequence). The CDR3 sequence is 12 residues long. The CDR3 coding sequence is TGTTCCAGCAGCCCTCTTCGTTATGGCTACACCTTC. It codes for CSSSPLRYGYTF.

V and J are TRBV5-6 and TRBJ2-5, with D perhaps TRBD2 (6 bases). V was pared by 0 bases and J by 6 bases, with 12 bases between. This CDR3 region has 14 residues. Germline lookup yields CDR1 SGHDT and CDR2 YYEEEE. Here the CDR3 DNA reads TGTGCCAGCAGCTTGGAATGGGGGGTGAAGACCCAGTACTTC. Its translation: CASSLEWGVKTQYF.

The rearrangement links TRBV29-1 to TRBJ2-3; D not certain. Per germline, CDR1 SQVTM and CDR2 ANQGSEA. The CDR3 is 12 amino acids. The V and J ends lost 8 bases and 3 bases respectively, with 12 bases between them. CDR3 residues: CSSCADTDTQYF. In DNA, the CDR3 is TGCAGCTCCTGTGCGGATACAGATACGCAGTATTTT.

The chain couples TRBV5-1 to TRBJ2-6, with D perhaps matching TRBD1 (5 bases). The CDR3 is 13 amino acids. CDR1 and CDR2 from the germline V gene are SGHRS and YFSETQ. The V gene lost 5 bases and the J gene lost 11 bases, with 14 bases spanning the gap. CDR3 amino acids: CASRPTVPDVLTF. The CDR3 nucleotides read TGCGCCAGCAGACCGACAGTCCCCGACGTCCTGACTTTC.

This clone occurred once. This chain links TRBV30 with TRBJ1-4, with 12 bases fitting TRBD1. The CDR3 loop spans 14 amino acids. The trim removed 5 bases at V and 8 bases at J, leaving 6 bases unmatched. Germline V gene sequence: CDR1 GTSNPN, CDR2 SVGIG (reference sequence). The CDR3 DNA is TGTGCCTGGGGGGGACAGGGGGCGAGGGAAAAACTGTTTTTT. Protein: CAWGGQGAREKLFF.

This chain uses TRBV10-3 with TRBJ2-1, with 7 bases lining up with TRBD2. CDR1 ENHRY and CDR2 SYGVKD come from the germline V gene. V lost 2 bases to trimming and J lost 6 bases; unmatched junction nucleotides: 16. The CDR3 is made up of 18 amino acids. CDR3: CAISEPPGGGGRSNEQFF. The CDR3, as DNA: TGTGCCATCAGTGAGCCTCCCGGTGGGGGAGGGAGGTCCAATGAGCAGTTCTTC.